These T cell receptor beta chains were read from a single sample in a study of T-cell reconstitution after alpha-beta-depleted transplantation in children. TCRdb re-called the PCR reads with MiXCR, one entry per CDR3 protein. The table shows hundreds of thousands of distinct CDR3 sequences, with over 9% occurring only once. Sequencing was performed on PBMCs, taken before TCRalphabeta/CD19-depleted stem cell transplant. The source of these receptors is a boy younger than two with acute myeloid leukemia, due to receive a stem cell transplant. Each CDR3 is given with its conserved first and last residue. Each record gives: D gene, J gene, CDR3 length, V gene, CDR3 protein. A D gene is named only where the DNA matches it firmly.

>-|TRBJ2-7|16|TRBV7-2
CASSLGSGTYVGEQYF
>-|TRBJ1-1|15|TRBV28
CASSSDAGMNTEAFF
>-|TRBJ2-1|14|TRBV9
CASIVGGLGNEQFF
>TRBD1|TRBJ1-2|14|TRBV12-3/TRBV12-4
CASSWTGRGYGYTF
>-|TRBJ2-1|15|TRBV12-3/TRBV12-4
CASSPVGGPYNEQFF
>-|TRBJ2-7|12|TRBV7-2
CASGRQTYEQYF
>-|TRBJ2-2|15|TRBV3-1
CASSQGQVVTGELFF
>-|TRBJ2-2|14|TRBV7-3
CASSLTGVPGELFF
>-|TRBJ2-2|14|TRBV12-3/TRBV12-4
CASSLGGNTGELFF
>TRBD1|TRBJ2-7|15|TRBV20-1
CSARPPGQGAWEQYF
>-|TRBJ2-7|12|TRBV6-5
CASSKTRGEQYF
>-|TRBJ2-5|13|TRBV19
CATADGAQETQYF
>-|TRBJ2-2|15|TRBV12-3/TRBV12-4
CASSPRVQNTGELFF
>TRBD1|TRBJ2-5|14|TRBV2
CASSNQGDQETQYF
>-|TRBJ1-2|14|TRBV20-1
CSARRYRGNYGYTF
>TRBD1|TRBJ1-1|13|TRBV29-1
CSFSQQGYTEAFF
>TRBD1|TRBJ1-2|13|TRBV5-5
CASSANRDSGYTF
>TRBD1|TRBJ2-7|13|TRBV25-1
CASSDTGAYEQYF
>TRBD1|TRBJ2-1|13|TRBV29-1
CSVRGQGHNEQFF
>-|TRBJ2-3|14|TRBV7-3
CASSSLSASDTQYF
>-|TRBJ2-5|16|TRBV5-1
CASSLGGDPRRETQYF
>-|TRBJ1-3|14|TRBV9
CASSVDGKGNTIYF
>-|TRBJ2-2|12|TRBV5-1
CASSLKLGELFF
>-|TRBJ2-5|14|TRBV5-1
CASSLAVLQETQYF